This TCR beta chain was sequenced in a study of cytomegalovirus exposure and HLA in healthy donors. Study-wide context: In an earlier analysis, approximately 120 million unique TCR beta sequences were found from some 200 million T cells. Study-wide results and caveats: The authors assumed roughly uniform sequencing depth across donors for presence/absence analyses. Researchers reported that a few CMV-associated chains were confirmed in vitro as CMV antigen-specific. Because they were indistinguishable, some V segments, including TRBV6-2 and TRBV6-3, were excluded.

The CDR3 is 14 amino acids. V was cut by 4 bases and J by 4 bases, with 13 bases left in between. Germline loops: CDR1 LNHDA, CDR2 SQIVND (reference sequence). For this clone: Its antigen is unidentified.

Amplification used 60 Vbeta primers and 13 Jbeta primers. Generated by immunoSEQ multiplex PCR, the TCRdb table keeps only in-frame clones and is missing some. The sample shows about 110,000 clones, 65% to 80% of them seen only once. The TCR sequence derives from a woman aged 50 to 65 in good health and CMV-seropositive. The specimen sequenced was PBMCs. This chain links TRBV19 with TRBJ1-2; D gene uncertain. The CDR3 DNA follows: TGTGCCAGTAGTACCCGGGCGGGAGGCTATGGCTACACCTTC. Translating gives CASSTRAGGYGYTF.